A selection of T cell receptor beta chains follows, all from one sample in a study of T cell responses to AZD1222 COVID-19 vaccine. Measured with immunoSEQ multiplex PCR; TCRdb has only the in-frame clones, and not every one. The sample shows fewer than 150,000 clones, around 89% of them seen only once. The sequencing here drew on peripheral blood, taken 28 days after the second AZD1222 dose. The receptors here all came from an adult who received the AZD1222 COVID-19 vaccine. Each CDR3 is given with its conserved first and last residue. The D gene is left open where the match is weak. Only some rows state a clone size, as once, few, many or a class for expanded clones.

TRBJ2-5,TRBV5-6,NA,NA,TGTGCCAGCAGCCCCCAGGCCGGGCGGGAAGAGACCCAGTACTTC,CASSPQAGREETQYF
TRBJ2-2,TRBV6-5,NA,NA,TGTGCCAGCAGTTACGGGGGCCTACTGCCGACCGGGGAGCTGTTTTTT,CASSYGGLLPTGELFF
TRBJ2-4,TRBV30,NA,NA,TGTGCCTGGAGTGCACAAAACATTCAGTACTTC,CAWSAQNIQYF
TRBJ2-2,TRBV5-1,NA,TRBD1,TGCGCCAGCAGCCCGGGGACAGACACCGGGGAGCTGTTTTTT,CASSPGTDTGELFF
TRBJ1-6,TRBV4-3,NA,NA,TGCGCCAGCAGCCAGTTAGAGGGAAATTCACCCCTCCACTTT,CASSQLEGNSPLHF
TRBJ1-2,TRBV27,NA,NA,TGTGCCAGCAGTCTAGGTGGGACCGCCATGTACGGCTACACCTTC,CASSLGGTAMYGYTF
TRBJ1-4,TRBV10-3,NA,TRBD1,TGTGCCATCAGTGAGTCGAACAGGGGGACTGAAAAACTGTTTTTT,CAISESNRGTEKLFF
TRBJ1-2,TRBV30,NA,TRBD1,TGTGCCTGGAATCGGGACAGGGTCGGATATGGCTACACCTTC,CAWNRDRVGYGYTF
TRBJ2-1,TRBV6-5,NA,TRBD1,TGTGCCAGCAGTTACTCGGGACAGCCAGTACTCAATGAGCAGTTCTTC,CASSYSGQPVLNEQFF
TRBJ1-5,TRBV5-6,few,NA,TGTGCCAGCAGCCCTCACTACAATCAGCCCCAGCATTTT,CASSPHYNQPQHF
TRBJ2-3,TRBV12-3/TRBV12-4,NA,NA,TGTGCCAGCACGGGACGGAACACAGATACGCAGTATTTT,CASTGRNTDTQYF
TRBJ2-7,TRBV11-1,NA,NA,TGTGCCAGCAGCCCTGTGGAGGGACCCTACGAGCAGTACTTC,CASSPVEGPYEQYF
TRBJ1-3,TRBV19,NA,TRBD1,TGTGCCAGTAGTCCCTGGACAGGGGGTTCTTTCTCTGGAAACACCATATATTTT,CASSPWTGGSFSGNTIYF
TRBJ2-7,TRBV15,NA,NA,TGTGCCACCAGCAGAGGGGGTTCCTCCTGGGAGCAGTACTTC,CATSRGGSSWEQYF
TRBJ2-7,TRBV2,NA,NA,TGTGCCAGCAGTGACCTGGGAACAGTCAGCTCCTACGAGCAGTACTTC,CASSDLGTVSSYEQYF
TRBJ1-4,TRBV2,NA,NA,TGTGCCAGCAGGTACCGGGAGACTAATGAAAAACTGTTTTTT,CASRYRETNEKLFF
TRBJ2-1,TRBV7-8,NA,TRBD2,TGTGCCAGCAGCCCCGCCGGGACTAGCGGGAGCAATGAGCAGTTCTTC,CASSPAGTSGSNEQFF
TRBJ1-1,TRBV7-3,once,NA,TGTGCCAGCAGCTTAGTCATGAACACTGAAGCTTTCTTT,CASSLVMNTEAFF
TRBJ1-1,TRBV12-3/TRBV12-4,NA,NA,TGTGCCAGCAGTTTCCCCTACACTGAAGCTTTCTTT,CASSFPYTEAFF
TRBJ2-2,TRBV3-1/TRBV3-2,NA,NA,TGTGCCAGCAGCCAAGGAGGGGGAGTCGGCACCGGGGAGCTGTTTTTT,CASSQGGGVGTGELFF
TRBJ1-1,TRBV6-5,NA,NA,TGTGCCAGCAGTTACGGTTGGGGGGACACTGAAGCTTTCTTT,CASSYGWGDTEAFF
TRBJ1-6,TRBV12-3/TRBV12-4,NA,TRBD1,TGTGCCAGCAGCCAGGGGGCGAGGACACCCCTCCACTTT,CASSQGARTPLHF
TRBJ2-7,TRBV6-4,once,NA,TGTGCCAGCAGTGAAACAGTATTTGACGAGCAGTACTTC,CASSETVFDEQYF
TRBJ2-1,TRBV7-6,NA,TRBD2,TGTGCCAGCAGCTTAGGTTATATCGGGGGGAATGAGCAGTTCTTC,CASSLGYIGGNEQFF
TRBJ1-1,TRBV7-9,NA,TRBD1,TGTGCCAGCAGAGCACAGGGGGGAATGAACACTGAAGCTTTCTTT,CASRAQGGMNTEAFF
TRBJ1-2,TRBV11-2,NA,NA,TGTGCCAGCAGTCTCATGGTTCTAGCTAACTATGGCTACACCTTC,CASSLMVLANYGYTF
TRBJ1-1,TRBV19,NA,NA,TGTGCCAGTAGTATAAGTTGGCAGGGATGGAACACTGAAGCTTTCTTT,CASSISWQGWNTEAFF